Given below is one T cell receptor beta chain in context. Antigen unknown. The record originates from a study of shared clonotypes between healthy human individuals. Study-level information: Per-donor plates numbered three CD4 naive, three CD4 memory, two CD8 naive and one CD8 memory. Points from the study as a whole: Despite large depth, rarefaction showed incomplete sorted-subset sequencing. A handful of donors had 4% to 6.5% of their naive CD4 clonotypes in common. Clonotypes which were not shared had lower generation probabilities than clonotypes that all four donors shared.

V was pared by 1 base and J by 7 bases, with 12 bases between. The CDR3 runs to 14 residues. Germline V gene sequence: CDR1 SEHNR, CDR2 FQNEAQ (reference sequence). Method: immunoSEQ multiplex PCR; TCRdb's copy keeps in-frame clones and lacks some. Here the sample spans around 1 million clones, approximately 80% being singletons. The sequence derives from a man aged 18 to 30 in good health. The chain employs TRBV7-9 and TRBJ2-3; D call uncertain. Sequencing was done on a sample of memory CD4+ T cells sorted from blood. Documented subset: CD45RA-negative fraction. Here the CDR3 DNA reads TGTGCCAGCAGCTTAGAAGGCCTCCTGAATACGCAGTATTTT. As protein: CASSLEGLLNTQYF.